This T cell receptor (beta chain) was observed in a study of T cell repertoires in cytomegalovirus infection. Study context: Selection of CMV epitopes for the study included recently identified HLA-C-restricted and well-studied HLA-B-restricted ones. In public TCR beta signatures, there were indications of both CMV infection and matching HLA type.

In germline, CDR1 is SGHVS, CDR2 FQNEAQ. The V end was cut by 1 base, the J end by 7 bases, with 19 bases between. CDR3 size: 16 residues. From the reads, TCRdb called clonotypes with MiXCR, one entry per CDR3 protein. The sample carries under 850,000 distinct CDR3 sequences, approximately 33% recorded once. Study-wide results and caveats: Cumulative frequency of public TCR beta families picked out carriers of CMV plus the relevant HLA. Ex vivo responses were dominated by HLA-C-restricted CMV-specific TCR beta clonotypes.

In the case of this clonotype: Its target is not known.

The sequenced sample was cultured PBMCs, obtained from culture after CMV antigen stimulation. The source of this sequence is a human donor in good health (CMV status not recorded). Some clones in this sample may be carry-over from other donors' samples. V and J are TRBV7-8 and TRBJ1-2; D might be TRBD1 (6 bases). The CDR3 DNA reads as TGTGCCAGCAGCTTAGTCTTCGGGCCCAGGGGTCTTGGCTACACCTTC. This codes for CASSLVFGPRGLGYTF. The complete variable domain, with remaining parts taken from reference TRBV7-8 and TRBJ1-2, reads GAGVSQSPRYKVAKRGQDVALRCDPISGHVSLFWYQQALGQGPEFLTYFQNEAQLDKSGLPSDRFFAERPEGSVSTLKIQRTQQEDSAVYLCASSLVFGPRGLGYTFGSGTRLTVV.